This section outlines one TCR beta chain sequence together with its context. The data stem from a study of blood T cell repertoires in COVID-19. The germline gives CDR1 MNHEY, CDR2 SVGAGI. Trimming stripped 3 bases from V and 6 bases from J, with 12 bases between. The CDR3 is 14 residues long. Profiled with immunoSEQ multiplex PCR; TCRdb holds only in-frame clones, not every one. The sample has some 250,000 clones, roughly 83% seen once. The chain uses TRBV6-5 and TRBJ2-1; D is perhaps TRBD1 (5 bases). The sequenced sample consisted of peripheral blood. The origin of this receptor is a man in his forties with acute or convalescent COVID-19. CDR3 DNA sequence: TGTGCCAGCAGTTATGGTTCAGGGATCAATGAGCAGTTCTTC. Protein sequence: CASSYGSGINEQFF.